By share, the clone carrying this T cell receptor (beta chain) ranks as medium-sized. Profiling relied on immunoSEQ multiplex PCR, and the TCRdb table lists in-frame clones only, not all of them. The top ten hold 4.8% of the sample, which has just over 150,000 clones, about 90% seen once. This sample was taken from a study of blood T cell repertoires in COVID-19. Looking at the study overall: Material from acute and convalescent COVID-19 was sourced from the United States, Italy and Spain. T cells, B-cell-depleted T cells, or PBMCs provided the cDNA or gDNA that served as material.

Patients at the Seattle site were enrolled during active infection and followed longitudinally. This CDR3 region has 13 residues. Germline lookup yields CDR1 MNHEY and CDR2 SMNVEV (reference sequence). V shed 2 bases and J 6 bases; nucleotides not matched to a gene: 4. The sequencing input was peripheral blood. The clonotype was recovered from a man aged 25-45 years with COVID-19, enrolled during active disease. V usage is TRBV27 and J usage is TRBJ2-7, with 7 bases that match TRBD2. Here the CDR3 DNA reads TGTGCCAGCAGTTTAGCGGGGGATGGCGAGCAGTACTTC. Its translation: CASSLAGDGEQYF.